Reported below is one T cell receptor (beta chain). Its target antigen remains unknown. It has no much larger one-base neighbor in the sample; base qualities were not kept. The entry originates in a study of early T cells in non-severe SARS-CoV-2 infection (dated by TCRdb to the early 2020s). Context from the whole study: Bulk RNA from unsorted whole blood was used for TCR sequencing, so alpha and beta chains could not be paired.

General findings and caveats noted by the study authors: VDJdb matching was skewed toward anti-spike CD8 responses and likely underestimated virus-specific expansions, missing private and CD4 specificities.

A case-control design nested within a healthcare worker cohort in London, UK, was used, with weekly nasopharyngeal swab PCR tests and blood sampling performed. Between 23 and 31 March 2020, the week of the UK lockdown, healthcare workers were enrolled and then followed up weekly for as long as 16 weeks. Counted from cysteine to phenylalanine, this CDR3 has 14 amino acids. Only CDR3 DNA is held: 42 bases, read in frame from base 1. Clipping removes 1 base from V and 4 bases from J, with 6 as the unmatched junction base count. The germline V gene specifies SQVTM as CDR1 and ANQGSEA as CDR2. Receptor libraries were prepared by 5' RACE. Reads for this sample came from a NextSeq 500. To correct for sequencing error and PCR bias, the TCR library protocol tagged individual cDNA molecules with unique molecular identifiers. TCR alpha and beta chains were both sequenced, and the abundances of alpha and beta sequences in each sample were closely correlated with each other. In the paper's pipeline: Decombinator V4 was used to perform V gene, J gene and CDR3 annotation of TCR sequences. TCRs were defined as expanded if a significant change between any two time points was detected under a Poisson model with p below 0.0001. Abundances of TCRs were expressed as counts per million after normalisation to the total number of TCRs sequenced in each sample. MAIT TCRs were defined by TRAV1-2 paired with TRAJ12, TRAJ20 or TRAJ33, and iNKT TCRs by TRAV10 paired with TRAJ18. VDJdb, accessed on 1 November 2021, was searched for TCRs annotated for CMV, EBV and SARS-CoV-2, and TCRs annotated for more than one antigen were excluded. TCRdb cleaned the public reads at Q25 with fastp, built clones with MiXCR and kept in-frame beta chains. Here each entry gathers all rows of one CDR3 protein and keeps the most common genes and DNA. TCRdb assigned the V and J calls; the authors' analysis was not used. The sample data list around 80,000 distinct CDR3 sequences, and about 11% of these were observed just once. The leading ten clones occupy more than 10% of the sample.

The sequenced sample was whole blood, obtained at baseline. The V and J segments used are TRBV29-1 and TRBJ2-7, with 8 junctional bases fitting TRBD1. The source is an adult who was a healthcare worker with PCR-confirmed SARS-CoV-2 infection or an uninfected control (not recorded which). The base sequence is TGCAGCGTTGAAGGGACAGGGAAAAGTTACGAGCAGTACTTC. Its protein product is CSVEGTGKSYEQYF.